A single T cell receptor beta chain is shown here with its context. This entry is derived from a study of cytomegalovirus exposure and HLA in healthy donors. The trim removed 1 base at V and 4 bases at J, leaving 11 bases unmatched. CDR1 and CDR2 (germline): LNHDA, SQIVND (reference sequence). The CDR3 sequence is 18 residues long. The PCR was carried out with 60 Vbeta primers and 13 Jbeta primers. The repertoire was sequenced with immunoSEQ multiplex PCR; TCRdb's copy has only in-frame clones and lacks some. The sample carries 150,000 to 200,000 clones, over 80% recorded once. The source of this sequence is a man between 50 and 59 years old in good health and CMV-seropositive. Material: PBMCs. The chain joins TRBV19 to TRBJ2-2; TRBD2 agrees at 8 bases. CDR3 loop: CASSIGAAGGRSTGELFF. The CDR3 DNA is TGTGCCAGTAGTATAGGTGCGGCGGGGGGCCGGAGCACCGGGGAGCTGTTTTTT.